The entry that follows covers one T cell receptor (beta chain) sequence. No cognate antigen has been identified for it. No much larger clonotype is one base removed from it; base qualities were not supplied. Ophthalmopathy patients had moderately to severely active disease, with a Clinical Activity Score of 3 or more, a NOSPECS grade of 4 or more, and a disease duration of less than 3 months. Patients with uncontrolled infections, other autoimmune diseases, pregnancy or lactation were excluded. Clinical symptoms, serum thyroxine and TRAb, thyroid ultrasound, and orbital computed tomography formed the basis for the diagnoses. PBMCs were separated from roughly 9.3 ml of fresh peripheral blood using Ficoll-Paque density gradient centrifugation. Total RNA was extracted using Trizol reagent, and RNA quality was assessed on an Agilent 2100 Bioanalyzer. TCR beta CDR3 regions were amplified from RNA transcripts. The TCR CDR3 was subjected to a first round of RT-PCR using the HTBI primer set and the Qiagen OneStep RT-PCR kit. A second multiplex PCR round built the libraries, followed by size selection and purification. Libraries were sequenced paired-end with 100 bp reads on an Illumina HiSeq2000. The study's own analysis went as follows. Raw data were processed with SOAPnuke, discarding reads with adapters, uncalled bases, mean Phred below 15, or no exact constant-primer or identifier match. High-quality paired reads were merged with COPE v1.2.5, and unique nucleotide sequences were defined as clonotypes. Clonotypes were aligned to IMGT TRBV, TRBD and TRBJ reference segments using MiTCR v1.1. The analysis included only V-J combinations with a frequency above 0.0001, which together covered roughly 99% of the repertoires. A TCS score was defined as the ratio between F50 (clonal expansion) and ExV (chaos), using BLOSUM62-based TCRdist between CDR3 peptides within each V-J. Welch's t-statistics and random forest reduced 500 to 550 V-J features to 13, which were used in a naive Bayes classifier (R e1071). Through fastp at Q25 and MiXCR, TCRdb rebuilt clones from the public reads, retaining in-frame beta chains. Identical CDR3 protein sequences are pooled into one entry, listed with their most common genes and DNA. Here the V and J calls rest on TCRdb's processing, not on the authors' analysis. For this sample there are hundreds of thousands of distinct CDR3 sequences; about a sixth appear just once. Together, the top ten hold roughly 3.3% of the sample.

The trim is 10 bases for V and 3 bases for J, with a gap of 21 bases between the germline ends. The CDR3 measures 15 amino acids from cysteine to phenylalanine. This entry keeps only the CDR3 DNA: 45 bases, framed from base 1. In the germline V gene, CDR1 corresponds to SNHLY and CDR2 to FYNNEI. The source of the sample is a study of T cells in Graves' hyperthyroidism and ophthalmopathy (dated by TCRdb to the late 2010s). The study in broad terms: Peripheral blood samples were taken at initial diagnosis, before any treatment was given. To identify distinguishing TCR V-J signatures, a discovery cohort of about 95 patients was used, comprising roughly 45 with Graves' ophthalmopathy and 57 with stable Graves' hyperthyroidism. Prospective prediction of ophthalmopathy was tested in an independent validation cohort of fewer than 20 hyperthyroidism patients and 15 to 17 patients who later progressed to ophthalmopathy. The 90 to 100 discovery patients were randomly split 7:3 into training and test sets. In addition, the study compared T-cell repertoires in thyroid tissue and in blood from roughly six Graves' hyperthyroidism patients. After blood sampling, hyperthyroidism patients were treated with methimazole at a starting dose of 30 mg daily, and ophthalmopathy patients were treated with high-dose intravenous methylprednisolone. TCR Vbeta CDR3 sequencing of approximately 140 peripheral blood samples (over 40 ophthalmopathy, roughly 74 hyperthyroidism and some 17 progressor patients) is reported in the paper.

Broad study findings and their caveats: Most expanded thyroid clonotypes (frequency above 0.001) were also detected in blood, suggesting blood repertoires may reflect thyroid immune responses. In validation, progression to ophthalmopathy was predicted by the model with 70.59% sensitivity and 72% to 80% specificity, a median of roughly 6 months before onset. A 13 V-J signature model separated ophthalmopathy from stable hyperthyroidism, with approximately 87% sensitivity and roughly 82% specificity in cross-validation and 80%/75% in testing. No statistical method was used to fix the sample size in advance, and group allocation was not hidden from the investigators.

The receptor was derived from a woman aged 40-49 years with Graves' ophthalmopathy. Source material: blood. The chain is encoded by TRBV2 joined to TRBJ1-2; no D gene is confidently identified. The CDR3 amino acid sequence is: CATSRDQARDYGYTF. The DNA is TGTGCCACCAGCAGAGATCAGGCTAGGGACTATGGCTACACCTTC.